Below, 24 T cell receptor beta chains from the same sample are listed, as sequenced in a study of long-term antiretroviral therapy in people with HIV. This was the immunoSEQ v3.0 assay at survey level. TCRdb keeps only in-frame clones here, not all; method: immunoSEQ multiplex PCR. Of about 39,000 clones in the sample, less than 90% are singletons; the top ten hold 3.9%. Sequencing was performed on unsorted PBMCs, taken just before starting antiretroviral therapy. All receptors come from a woman aged 18-29 years with HIV.

This clone was seen once. The chain combines TRBV28 with TRBJ2-6; D may correspond to TRBD1 or TRBD2 (5 bases each). The CDR3 is made up of 16 amino acids. Germline V CDR1 and CDR2: MDHEN, SYDVKM. V lost 6 bases and J lost 0, with 12 bases in between. CDR3 nucleotide sequence: TGTGCCAGCAGGCCGTATGGGGGCTCTGGGGCCAACGTCCTGACTTTC. Residues: CASRPYGGSGANVLTF.

V and J are TRBV28 and TRBJ2-7, with D possibly matching TRBD2 (6 bases). Germline V CDR1 and CDR2: MDHEN, SYDVKM. The CDR3 loop spans 14 amino acids. V lost 7 bases to trimming and J lost 4 bases, with 17 bases between them. CDR3 sequence: CASKALRGTYEQYF. Here the CDR3 DNA reads TGTGCCAGCAAGGCCCTCCGGGGGACTTACGAGCAGTACTTC.

CDR3 residues: CASTPTGPTGNTIYF. The CDR3 nucleotides read TGTGCCAGCACCCCGACAGGACCGACTGGAAACACCATATATTTT. The rearrangement uses TRBV7-2 and TRBJ1-3; D is possibly TRBD1 (6 bases). The V end lost 7 bases, the J end lost 2 bases, and 15 bases lay between the germline ends. The germline V gene has CDR1 SGHTA and CDR2 FQGNSA. This CDR3 has 15 residues.

The chain carries TRBV19 and TRBJ2-5; 9 nucleotides line up with TRBD1. Germline CDR1 is LNHDA and CDR2 is SQIVND (reference sequence). The V gene end was trimmed by 4 bases and the J gene end by 4 bases; junction bases not matched to a gene: 4. This CDR3 region has 14 residues. The CDR3 protein is CASSTTGGGETQYF. CDR3 coding DNA: TGTGCCAGTAGTACTACAGGGGGCGGAGAGACCCAGTACTTC. The whole variable domain, filled in from reference TRBV19 and TRBJ2-5, reads DGGITQSPKYLFRKEGQNVTLSCEQNLNHDAMYWYRQDPGQGLRLIYYSQIVNDFQKGDIAEGYSVSREKKESFPLTVTSAQKNPTAFYLCASSTTGGGETQYFGPGTRLLVL.

This clone was seen only a few times. The rearrangement uses TRBV6-4 and TRBJ2-1, with D possibly TRBD2 on 7 matching bases. The CDR3 is 14 residues long. From germline, CDR1 is MRHNA and CDR2 SNTAGT. V lost 2 bases to trimming and J lost 7 bases, with 12 bases between them. This CDR3 reads CASSDEGGGNEQFF. The CDR3 bases are TGTGCCAGCAGTGACGAGGGAGGGGGAAATGAGCAGTTCTTC.

The gene calls are TRBV11-2 and TRBJ1-1, with D unresolved. The CDR3 is 12 amino acids. V gave up 3 bases and J gave up 6 bases, with 8 bases separating them. Per the germline V gene, CDR1 is SGHAT and CDR2 is FQNNGV. Here the CDR3 DNA reads TGTGCCAGCAGCTTGGGGATGGCTGAAGCTTTCTTT. This sequence encodes CASSLGMAEAFF.

The count of this clone is one. The chain links TRBV10-3 to TRBJ1-1, with 8 bases matching TRBD1. The CDR3 loop spans 13 amino acids. With 10 bases clipped from V and 3 bases from J, the junction kept 7 bases outside the gene matches. Germline assignment: CDR1 ENHRY and CDR2 SYGVKD. The CDR3 spells CATIGQGDTEAFF. The CDR3 DNA reads as TGTGCCACCATCGGACAGGGAGACACTGAAGCTTTCTTT.

The chain recombines TRBV4-2 with TRBJ2-1, with unresolved D. V lost 2 bases and J lost 7, with 9 bases in between. This CDR3 is 13 amino acids long. Germline CDR1 and CDR2: LGHNA and YNFKEQ. CDR3 residues: CASSQPSRNEQFF. The CDR3 nucleotides read TGTGCCAGCAGCCAACCTTCGAGGAATGAGCAGTTCTTC.

This clone was recorded a few times. V gene TRBV5-1 combines with J gene TRBJ2-7; 9 bases line up with TRBD1. Germline V gene data show CDR1 as SGHRS and CDR2 as YFSETQ. The CDR3 sequence is 15 residues long. J was trimmed by 5 bases and V by 0 bases; bases with no gene match: 6. In nucleotides, the CDR3 is TGCGCCAGCAGCTTGGAATCCCGGGACAGGGACGAGCAGTACTTC. As protein: CASSLESRDRDEQYF.

CDR3 in DNA: TGCAGTGCGAGGAAGGACTATGGCTACACCTTC. It specifies CSARKDYGYTF. V is TRBV20-1 and J is TRBJ1-2; D is undetermined. CDR3 length: 11 amino acids. CDR1 and CDR2 (germline): DFQATT, SNEGSKA (reference sequence). V was cut by 6 bases and J by 3 bases, with 8 bases left in between.

This chain joins TRBV6-5 and TRBJ2-2; D is uncertain. The germline V and J ends were trimmed by 4 bases and 3 bases, with 12 bases remaining between them. Germline CDR1 and CDR2: MNHEY and SVGAGI. The CDR3 length is 15 residues. The CDR3 region is CASSFSMFYTGELFF. The DNA of the CDR3 is TGTGCCAGCAGTTTTAGTATGTTTTACACCGGGGAGCTGTTTTTT.

V is TRBV19 and J is TRBJ2-1; D may be TRBD2 (7 bases). Germline V gene lookup returns CDR1 LNHDA and CDR2 SQIVND (reference sequence). The CDR3 is made up of 15 amino acids. Trimming cost V 8 bases and J 2 bases, with 16 bases left between them. This CDR3 reads CASRKTGTTYNEQFF. In DNA, the CDR3 is TGTGCCAGTCGTAAAACAGGGACTACCTACAATGAGCAGTTCTTC.

This chain links TRBV7-6 with TRBJ2-2; 11 bases map to TRBD1. Germline-derived CDR1 and CDR2 are SGHVS and FNYEAQ. The CDR3 is 16 residues long. Trimming at V came to 1 base and at J to 5 bases, leaving 3 bases not matched to a gene. The CDR3, as DNA: TGTGCCAGCAGCTTAGGGACAGGGGGCAGGACCGGGGAGCTGTTTTTT. Protein product: CASSLGTGGRTGELFF.

CDR3 nucleotides: TGTGCCAGTAGTATATTTGGCCAGGGGTGGAATGAGCAGTTCTTC. It specifies CASSIFGQGWNEQFF. The chain joins TRBV19 to TRBJ2-1, with a weak D call TRBD1 (6 bases). Trimming took 2 bases from V and 7 from J, leaving 15 bases between them. Germline CDR1 LNHDA, CDR2 SQIVND (reference sequence). The CDR3 covers 15 residues.

The chain joins TRBV10-3 to TRBJ2-3; unclear D gene. CDR1 is ENHRY and CDR2 is SYGVKD in the germline V gene. V gave up 3 bases and J gave up 6 bases, with 4 bases separating them. CDR3 length: 11 amino acids. The CDR3 loop reads CAISDPDTQYF. In nucleotides, the CDR3 is TGTGCCATCAGTGACCCCGATACGCAGTATTTT.

This clone was recorded once. The rearrangement uses TRBV7-9 and TRBJ2-7, with unresolved D. Germline CDR1 reads SEHNR; CDR2 reads FQNEAQ (reference sequence). Trimming removed 5 bases from V and 5 bases from J, with 13 bases in between. This CDR3 has 13 residues. CDR3 DNA sequence: TGTGCCAGCAGCCCGTTTCACGGTAACGAGCAGTACTTC. Translating it yields CASSPFHGNEQYF.

The CDR3 spells CASSLRGYSYEQYF. The DNA of the CDR3 is TGTGCCAGCAGCTTAAGGGGGTACTCCTACGAGCAGTACTTC. The chain couples TRBV7-8 to TRBJ2-7, with D perhaps matching TRBD1 (6 bases). The CDR3 contains 14 residues. The V end was cut by 2 bases, the J end by 0 bases, with 8 bases between. Germline assignment: CDR1 SGHVS and CDR2 FQNEAQ.

The V and J genes are TRBV7-2 and TRBJ2-7, with 11 bases aligning to TRBD2. The CDR3 is made up of 14 amino acids. CDR1 and CDR2 (germline): SGHTA, FQGNSA. V lost 5 bases and J lost 3; bases outside the gene matches: 3. The chain's CDR3 is CASSITSGGYEQYF. In DNA, the CDR3 is TGTGCCAGCAGCATAACTAGCGGGGGCTACGAGCAGTACTTC.

This chain joins TRBV5-4 and TRBJ2-7; TRBD1 agrees at 8 bases. There are 14 residues in the CDR3. CDR1 SGHNT and CDR2 YYREEE come from the germline V gene (reference sequence). J gave up 2 bases and V 4 bases, and 5 bases lay outside the gene matches. CDR3 in amino acids: CASSQGARPYEQYF. The DNA of the CDR3 is TGTGCCAGCAGCCAGGGGGCGCGTCCCTACGAGCAGTACTTC.

The chain couples TRBV6-6 to TRBJ2-7; D uncertain. Between the trimmed V and J ends, which lost 3 bases and 2 bases, there was a span of 5 bases. Per the germline V gene, CDR1 is MNHNY and CDR2 is SVGAGI (reference sequence). This CDR3 is built from 12 residues. CDR3 loop: CASSYRAYEQYF. CDR3 nucleotide sequence: TGTGCCAGCAGTTATCGAGCCTACGAGCAGTACTTC.

The genes are TRBV7-3 and TRBJ2-2, with 10 nucleotides matching TRBD2. The CDR3 has 17 residues. CDR1 is SGHTA, CDR2 FQGTGA, per germline. J lost 6 bases, V lost 2 bases, and 9 bases had no gene match. CDR3 amino acids: CASSLLAGDVGAGELFF. CDR3 nucleotide sequence: TGTGCCAGCAGCTTACTAGCGGGAGATGTGGGAGCCGGGGAGCTGTTTTTT.

The chain recombines TRBV15 with TRBJ2-7; 9 bases align to TRBD2. From germline, CDR1 is LNHNV and CDR2 YYDKDF (reference sequence). Trimming took 1 base from V and 4 from J; bases not matched to a gene: 5. CDR3 size: 15 residues. In DNA, the CDR3 is TGTGCCACCAGCAGAGGCGGGACTAGCAGTTACGAGCAGTACTTC. This sequence encodes CATSRGGTSSYEQYF.

The CDR3 DNA follows: TGCGCCAGCAGCCATTTTTTGGGGAACGAGCAGTACTTC. As protein: CASSHFLGNEQYF. The chain couples TRBV4-1 to TRBJ2-7, with D uncertain. Germline V gene data show CDR1 as MGHRA and CDR2 as YSYEKL. Trimming pared 3 bases from V and 5 bases from J, leaving 11 bases between. CDR3 length: 13 residues.

The chain has TRBV7-2 and TRBJ1-5; 7 nucleotides line up with TRBD1. Germline lookup yields CDR1 SGHTA and CDR2 FQGNSA. The trim removed 7 bases at V and 5 bases at J, leaving 14 bases unmatched. This CDR3 is 16 amino acids long. CDR3 nucleotide sequence: TGTGCCAGCACCCCCTACGACACCACAGGGGATCAGCCCCAGCATTTT. This encodes CASTPYDTTGDQPQHF.